The 30 T cell receptor beta chains listed next were all sequenced from one sample in a study of Ad26.COV2.S vaccination and SARS-CoV-2 variants. Treatment here: some 20 received Ad26.COV2.S at low or high dose, single or two shots; about 5 received placebo; per-sample allocation not given. Day 63 following the first vaccine or placebo injection was when the samples were taken. This table comes from immunoSEQ multiplex PCR, and its TCRdb copy is limited to in-frame clones, with some not included. The sample has approximately 280,000 clones; approximately 89% are singletons. Sequences were derived from peripheral blood, sampled in a trial of Ad26.COV2.S vaccine versus placebo. These receptors originate from a person aged 18-65 years who received the Ad26.COV2.S COVID-19 vaccine or a placebo.

This chain connects TRBV4-2 to TRBJ2-3; 9 positions agree with TRBD2. J gave up 8 bases and V 0 bases, and 9 bases lay outside the gene matches. Germline V CDR1 and CDR2: LGHNA, YNFKEQ. This CDR3 has 16 amino acids. The CDR3 nucleotides read TGTGCCAGCAGCCAAGATTTAGCGGGGGACGCCGGTACGCAGTATTTT. It encodes CASSQDLAGDAGTQYF.

This clone was found a few times. This chain connects TRBV7-2 to TRBJ1-3, with D uncertain. V was pared by 5 bases and J by 6 bases, with 8 bases between. The CDR3 spans 12 residues. The germline CDR1 and CDR2 sequences are SGHTA and FQGNSA. CDR3 residues: CASSPASNTIYF. CDR3 bases: TGTGCCAGCAGCCCCGCTTCAAACACCATATATTTT.

The rearrangement joins TRBV5-1 to TRBJ1-2; D is possibly TRBD1 (5 bases). The length of the CDR3 is 15 residues. The germline V gene encodes CDR1 SGHRS and CDR2 YFSETQ. V was shortened by 2 bases and J by 4 bases, with 15 bases between the two germline ends. The CDR3 loop reads CASSFRDDSRYGYTF. The DNA for the CDR3 is TGCGCCAGCAGCTTTCGGGATGACAGCCGCTATGGCTACACCTTC.

The rearrangement uses TRBV7-9 and TRBJ1-1; 10 bases fit TRBD1. Germline V gene sequence: CDR1 SEHNR, CDR2 FQNEAQ (reference sequence). The CDR3 has 15 residues. Germline trimming cut 5 bases from V and 9 bases from J; bases unmatched to any gene: 12. The CDR3 spells CASSLRTGGPDKAFF. The CDR3, as DNA: TGTGCCAGCAGCCTCCGGACAGGGGGTCCCGACAAAGCTTTCTTT. Full variable domain (outside the CDR3, taken from reference TRBV7-9 and TRBJ1-1): DTGVSQNPRHKITKRGQNVTFRCDPISEHNRLYWYRQTLGQGPEFLTYFQNEAQLEKSRLLSDRFSAERPKGSFSTLEIQRTEQGDSAMYLCASSLRTGGPDKAFFGQGTRLTVV.

The V call is TRBV19, the J call TRBJ1-6; D is perhaps TRBD1 (5 bases). Looked up from germline, CDR1 is LNHDA and CDR2 is SQIVND (reference sequence). With 3 bases removed from V and 3 bases from J, the gap between germline ends came to 12 bases. The CDR3 length is 16 residues. CDR3 in amino acids: CASSITGTNYNSPLHF. The CDR3 coding sequence is TGTGCCAGTAGTATTACCGGGACTAACTATAATTCACCCCTCCACTTT.

The rearrangement links TRBV10-3 to TRBJ2-2; 9 bases map to TRBD2. CDR3 size: 14 residues. Trimming at V came to 8 bases and at J to 4 bases, leaving 5 bases not matched to a gene. Germline values: CDR1 ENHRY, CDR2 SYGVKD. CDR3 amino acids: CAIHSGSVTGELFF. The CDR3 nucleotides are TGTGCCATCCATAGCGGGAGCGTCACCGGGGAGCTGTTTTTT.

The genes are TRBV9 and TRBJ2-2; 8 bases line up with TRBD2. After removal of 4 bases from V and 6 bases from J, the junction contained 11 bases not matched to a gene. The CDR3 has 16 amino acids. Per the germline V gene, CDR1 is SGDLS and CDR2 is YYNGEE. The CDR3 DNA follows: TGTGCCAGCAGCAAACCGGGGGGGAAGAATGCCGGGGAGCTGTTTTTT. Translated, it gives CASSKPGGKNAGELFF.

This clone was picked up a small number of times. This chain links TRBV6-5 with TRBJ2-3; 7 nucleotides match TRBD2. Germline V gives CDR1 MNHEY, CDR2 SVGAGI. Germline trimming cut 7 bases from V and 6 bases from J; bases unmatched to any gene: 7. The CDR3 consists of 13 residues. The CDR3 bases are TGTGCCAGCACCCCCCTGGGGGGGGATACGCAGTATTTT. Protein sequence: CASTPLGGDTQYF.

This sequence joins TRBV11-3 and TRBJ2-2; a possible D gene is TRBD2 (5 bases). V was shortened by 1 base and J by 5 bases, with 11 bases between the two germline ends. The CDR3 sequence is 15 residues long. Germline-derived CDR1 and CDR2 are SGHNT and YENEEA. This chain's CDR3 is CASSLGGSGTGELFF. CDR3 nucleotide sequence: TGTGCCAGCAGCTTAGGTGGGAGCGGAACCGGGGAGCTGTTTTTT. The full variable domain, its missing parts supplied by reference TRBV11-3 and TRBJ2-2, is EAGVVQSPRYKIIEKKQPVAFWCNPISGHNTLYWYLQNLGQGPELLIRYENEEAVDDSQLPKDRFSAERLKGVDSTLKIQPAELGDSAVYLCASSLGGSGTGELFFGEGSRLTVL.

This chain links TRBV9 with TRBJ1-5; 8 bases align to TRBD1. J lost 1 base, V lost 3 bases, and 6 bases had no gene match. This CDR3 spans 16 amino acids. Germline V gene sequence: CDR1 SGDLS, CDR2 YYNGEE. CDR3 residues: CASSATGGVSNQPQHF. The CDR3 DNA reads as TGTGCCAGCAGCGCCACAGGGGGGGTAAGCAATCAGCCCCAGCATTTT.

This clone turned up a few times. This chain links TRBV13 with TRBJ1-1; D perhaps matches TRBD1 (6 bases). CDR3 length equals 15 residues. V was clipped by 4 bases and J by 11 bases, with 23 bases between them. Germline lookup yields CDR1 PRHDT and CDR2 FYEKMQ (reference sequence). CDR3 loop: CASSWVTGSSLRAFF. The CDR3 DNA reads TGTGCCAGCAGCTGGGTCACAGGGTCTTCTCTCCGGGCTTTCTTT.

The CDR3: CASSLGTREAFF. CDR3 in DNA: TGTGCCAGCAGCTTGGGTACCAGAGAAGCTTTCTTT. The chain couples TRBV5-4 to TRBJ1-1; D is unclear. The germline V gene encodes CDR1 SGHNT and CDR2 YYREEE (reference sequence). Trimming pared 0 bases from V and 8 bases from J, leaving 8 bases between. The CDR3 totals 12 residues. Using reference TRBV5-4 and TRBJ1-1 for the parts outside the CDR3, the full variable domain is ETGVTQSPTHLIKTRGQQVTLRCSSQSGHNTVSWYQQALGQGPQFIFQYYREEENGRGNFPPRFSGLQFPNYSSELNVNALELDDSALYLCASSLGTREAFFGQGTRLTVV.

The CDR3 spells CASRPGQGYEQYF. DNA of the CDR3: TGTGCCAGCCGCCCCGGCCAGGGGTACGAGCAGTACTTC. The rearrangement joins TRBV28 to TRBJ2-7, with D maybe TRBD1 (6 bases). CDR1 is MDHEN and CDR2 is SYDVKM in the germline V gene. The CDR3 has 13 amino acids. The V gene lost 8 bases and the J gene lost 4 bases, with 15 bases spanning the gap.

The rearrangement links TRBV4-3 to TRBJ2-1, with TRBD2 matching 7 bases. The V gene end was trimmed by 0 bases and the J gene end by 3 bases; junction bases not matched to a gene: 5. This CDR3 comprises 16 residues. The germline V gene encodes CDR1 LGHNA and CDR2 YSLEER. CDR3 amino acids: CASSQDLADNYNEQFF. For the CDR3, the DNA is TGCGCCAGCAGCCAAGATCTAGCGGATAACTACAATGAGCAGTTCTTC.

The rearrangement uses TRBV6-2 or TRBV6-3 and TRBJ2-7; 9 bases are a match to TRBD1. The length of the CDR3 is 16 residues. CDR1 is MNHEY and CDR2 is SVGEGT in the germline V gene. With 2 bases clipped from V and 6 bases from J, the junction kept 11 bases outside the gene matches. The CDR3 nucleotides are TGTGCCAGCAGTTACGGGGGACAGGGCCCTACATTCGAGCAGTACTTC. This encodes CASSYGGQGPTFEQYF.

The rearrangement links TRBV25-1 to TRBJ2-1; 14 bases match TRBD2. The CDR3 length is 16 residues. Looked up from germline, CDR1 is MGHDK and CDR2 is SYGVNS. J was trimmed by 6 bases and V by 4 bases; bases with no gene match: 5. The CDR3 reads CASSGTSGGKGNEQFF. The CDR3 DNA follows: TGTGCCAGCAGTGGGACTAGCGGGGGGAAAGGCAATGAGCAGTTCTTC.

The chain couples TRBV6-4 to TRBJ2-3; D is undetermined. V lost 6 bases to trimming and J lost 2 bases, with 12 bases between them. The germline V gene encodes CDR1 MRHNA and CDR2 SNTAGT. The CDR3 consists of 14 residues. CDR3 DNA: TGTGCCAGCAGCGTGGACCGCTACACAGATACGCAGTATTTT. It yields the protein CASSVDRYTDTQYF.

V and J are TRBV12-5 and TRBJ2-1; a possible D gene is TRBD2 (5 bases). The CDR3 runs 13 residues. Germline V gene data show CDR1 as LGHNT and CDR2 as FRNRAP. The V and J ends lost 2 bases and 5 bases respectively, with 7 bases between them. CDR3 bases: TGTGCTAGTGGTTTGCGGGGAAACAATGAGCAGTTCTTC. Protein sequence: CASGLRGNNEQFF.

The rearrangement uses TRBV6-6 and TRBJ1-6, with D hard to call. Germline V gives CDR1 MNHNY, CDR2 SVGAGI (reference sequence). The V end lost 2 bases, the J end lost 13 bases, and 12 bases lay between the germline ends. This CDR3 comprises 13 residues. As DNA, the CDR3 is TGTGCCAGCAGTTACGATACGGGAGGGCCCCTCCACTTT. This codes for CASSYDTGGPLHF.

The chain combines TRBV11-2 with TRBJ1-1; tentatively, D is TRBD1 (5 bases). Germline V gene data show CDR1 as SGHAT and CDR2 as FQNNGV. With 2 bases removed from V and 8 bases from J, the gap between germline ends came to 12 bases. This CDR3 has 13 amino acids. The CDR3 loop is CASSLLGGGEAFF. The CDR3, as DNA: TGTGCCAGCAGCTTACTCGGGGGTGGAGAAGCTTTCTTT.

The chain is built from TRBV20-1 and TRBJ1-1, with D hard to call. The CDR3 totals 11 residues. V was cut by 6 bases and J by 4 bases, with 9 bases left in between. Germline V gene sequence: CDR1 DFQATT, CDR2 SNEGSKA (reference sequence). The CDR3 bases are TGCAGTGCAAAGACGGTCACTGAAGCTTTCTTT. It specifies CSAKTVTEAFF.

V and J are TRBV11-3 and TRBJ2-6; maybe TRBD1 (6 bases). Between the trimmed V and J ends, which lost 2 bases and 1 base, there was a span of 12 bases. CDR3 size: 17 residues. Germline V gene sequence: CDR1 SGHNT, CDR2 YENEEA. The CDR3 coding sequence is TGTGCCAGCAGCTTACGTCCCGGGACATCTGGGGCCAACGTCCTGACTTTC. The encoded protein is CASSLRPGTSGANVLTF.

CDR3: CASSLSGNYGYTF. The CDR3, as DNA: TGTGCCAGCAGTTTATCAGGAAACTATGGCTACACCTTC. The genes are TRBV27 and TRBJ1-2; D gene unclear. Germline CDR1 MNHEY, CDR2 SMNVEV (reference sequence). The CDR3 contains 13 residues. Trimming took off 0 bases at V and 2 bases at J, with 4 bases between the two ends.

This clone is a singleton in its sample. V and J are TRBV24-1 and TRBJ2-1; 8 positions match TRBD1. Losses at the gene ends were 5 bases for V and 3 bases for J; bases not matched to a gene: 5. CDR3 length equals 15 residues. CDR1 and CDR2 from the germline V gene are KGHDR and SFDVKD. The CDR3: CATSAGQAGYNEQFF. DNA for the CDR3: TGTGCCACCAGTGCGGGACAGGCGGGCTACAATGAGCAGTTCTTC.

The sample holds one count of this clone. The chain couples TRBV30 to TRBJ2-3, with 7 bases identical to TRBD2. V lost 0 bases, J lost 0 bases, and 6 bases stayed unmatched. CDR1 and CDR2 (germline): GTSNPN, SVGIG (reference sequence). This CDR3 has 16 residues. CDR3 sequence: CAWSVPGGKSTDTQYF. As DNA, the CDR3 is TGTGCCTGGAGTGTACCGGGGGGAAAGAGCACAGATACGCAGTATTTT.

The genes are TRBV25-1 and TRBJ1-3; 9 nucleotides line up with TRBD1. CDR1 MGHDK and CDR2 SYGVNS come from the germline V gene. The CDR3 totals 14 residues. The V segment lost 7 bases and the J segment 3 bases; nucleotides outside the gene matches: 4. Written as DNA, the CDR3 is TGTGCCAGCACCAGGACAGGGGATGGAAACACCATATATTTT. Translation gives CASTRTGDGNTIYF.

This rearrangement joins TRBV6-5 to TRBJ1-5, with D perhaps matching TRBD1 (6 bases). V was clipped by 7 bases and J by 2 bases, with 15 bases between them. The CDR3 length is 15 residues. Germline CDR1 is MNHEY and CDR2 is SVGAGI. CDR3 region: CASNFRGVRNQPQHF. As DNA, the CDR3 is TGTGCCAGCAACTTCAGGGGTGTTCGCAATCAGCCCCAGCATTTT.

This clone has a handful of counts. V is TRBV7-9 and J is TRBJ2-2, with no clear D. The CDR3 is 12 residues long. Trimming cost V 4 bases and J 7 bases, with 7 bases left between them. CDR1 and CDR2 from the germline V gene are SEHNR and FQNEAQ (reference sequence). The CDR3 spells CASSSGVGELFF. CDR3 DNA: TGTGCCAGCAGCTCAGGCGTCGGGGAGCTGTTTTTT.

V usage is TRBV6-1 and J usage is TRBJ2-7; the D gene could be TRBD1 or TRBD2 (6 bases each). Trimming shortened V by 3 bases and J by 4 bases, and 16 bases separated the two germline ends. CDR3 length equals 15 residues. Germline values: CDR1 MNHNS, CDR2 SASEGT. The CDR3 DNA reads TGTGCCAGCAGTGATCGGGGGCAGGCCTCGTACGAGCAGTACTTC. Translating it yields CASSDRGQASYEQYF.

The chain couples TRBV5-1 to TRBJ1-6, with D perhaps TRBD1 (5 bases). The CDR3 spans 15 residues. The V gene lost 1 base and the J gene lost 10 bases, with 15 bases spanning the gap. Germline V CDR1 and CDR2: SGHRS, YFSETQ. The CDR3 loop reads CASSLFEGIASPLHF. In DNA, the CDR3 is TGCGCCAGCAGCTTGTTCGAGGGGATAGCCTCACCCCTCCACTTT.